The rows below give T cell receptor beta chains drawn from one sample of a study of neurological immune-mediated disorders. TCRdb itself ran the 5' RACE reads through MiXCR, one entry per CDR3 protein. This table holds tens of thousands of distinct CDR3 sequences, roughly 5.6% found once. The specimen was PBMCs. These receptor sequences come from a man younger than 35 with multiple sclerosis. Each CDR3 is given with its conserved first and last residue. D genes are given only for firm matches. Some rows have no size entry. The others give once, few or many, or a class for an expanded clone.

D gene	V gene	J gene	clone size	CDR3 protein	CDR3 DNA
TRBD2	TRBV7-2	TRBJ2-1	many	CASSFRTSGGTNEQFF	TGTGCCAGCAGCTTTCGAACCAGCGGGGGCACCAATGAGCAGTTCTTC
NA	TRBV12-3/TRBV12-4	TRBJ1-1	NA	CASSLGEGEAFF	TGTGCCAGCAGTCTAGGGGAGGGAGAAGCTTTCTTT
TRBD1	TRBV28	TRBJ1-5	many	CASTRFRGRAVRILSNQPQNF	TGTGCCAGCACGAGGTTCAGGGGGCGGGCCGTTCGGATTTTAAGCAATCAGCCCCAGAATTTT
NA	TRBV27	TRBJ2-7	many	CASSPRRATLPTYEQYF	TGTGCCAGCAGCCCTCGAAGGGCCACCTTACCTACCTACGAGCAGTACTTC
NA	TRBV20-1	TRBJ2-4	many	CSALIVGAKNIQYF	TGCAGTGCATTGATCGTAGGGGCCAAAAACATTCAGTACTTC
NA	TRBV7-7	TRBJ2-3	many	CASSLSFTDTQYF	TGTGCCAGCAGCTTATCCTTCACAGATACGCAGTATTTT
NA	TRBV6-1	TRBJ2-3	many	CASGRQLATNTQYF	TGTGCCAGCGGACGACAGCTTGCTACTAATACGCAGTATTTT
TRBD1	TRBV27	TRBJ1-6	many	CASKTRDSPGGSPLHF	TGTGCCAGCAAGACTCGGGACAGCCCTGGGGGTTCACCCCTCCACTTT
TRBD1	TRBV5-1	TRBJ1-2	many	CASRPSTGDYTF	TGCGCCAGCCGCCCGAGTACAGGGGACTACACCTTC
TRBD1	TRBV12-3/TRBV12-4	TRBJ1-5	NA	CASSLARQGDQPQNF	TGTGCCAGCAGTTTAGCCCGACAGGGGGATCAGCCCCAGAATTTT
NA	TRBV20-1	TRBJ2-2	many	CSARAYLCPSTGELFF	TGCAGTGCTAGGGCGTACCTCTGCCCTAGCACCGGGGAGCTGTTTTTT
NA	TRBV5-1	TRBJ2-5	many	CASSSGGATQETQYF	TGCGCCAGCAGCTCGGGCGGGGCGACACAGGAGACCCAGTACTTC
NA	TRBV7-9	TRBJ2-1	many	CASSMRLEAGEQFF	TGTGCCAGCAGTATGAGACTAGAAGCAGGAGAGCAGTTCTTC
NA	TRBV5-6	TRBJ2-7	many	CASSLGVYEQYF	TGTGCCAGCAGCCTTGGGGTCTACGAGCAGTACTTC
NA	TRBV3-1	TRBJ1-5	many	CASSHSSRGRDSQPQHF	TGTGCCAGCAGCCATTCCAGCAGGGGTAGGGACTCTCAGCCCCAGCATTTT
NA	TRBV6-2/TRBV6-3	TRBJ2-1	many	CASSSLRGTNEQFF	TGTGCCAGCAGCTCCTTGAGGGGCACAAATGAGCAGTTCTTC
TRBD1	TRBV25-1	TRBJ2-7	many	CASMRPGTGAYEQYF	TGTGCCAGCATGAGACCGGGGACAGGCGCCTACGAGCAGTACTTC
NA	TRBV5-5	TRBJ2-1	many	CASSRFGLGNEQFF	TGTGCCAGCAGCCGTTTCGGCTTGGGAAATGAGCAGTTCTTC
TRBD2	TRBV7-2	TRBJ2-1	many	CASSLHGLASDEQFF	TGTGCCAGCAGCTTACACGGACTAGCGAGTGATGAGCAGTTCTTC
NA	TRBV9	TRBJ2-2	many	CASSNGWTGELFF	TGTGCCAGCAGCAACGGATGGACCGGGGAGCTGTTTTTT
NA	TRBV20-1	TRBJ2-7	many	CSARRGYEQYF	TGCAGTGCTAGAAGGGGCTACGAGCAGTACTTC
TRBD2	TRBV5-1	TRBJ2-3	many	CASSSLAGEGTQYF	TGCGCCAGCAGCTCTCTAGCGGGGGAGGGTACGCAGTATTTT
NA	TRBV29-1	TRBJ2-1	medium-sized	CSVEKGGGRNEQFF	TGCAGCGTTGAAAAGGGTGGGGGCCGCAATGAGCAGTTCTTC
TRBD1	TRBV29-1	TRBJ2-1	many	CSVGQGYNNEQFF	TGCAGCGTTGGACAGGGCTACAACAATGAGCAGTTCTTC
TRBD2	TRBV2	TRBJ2-1	many	CASSESSGSKNEQFF	TGTGCCAGCAGTGAATCTAGCGGGAGTAAGAATGAGCAGTTCTTC
NA	TRBV9	TRBJ2-4	many	CASSDGGAAKNIQYF	TGTGCCAGCAGCGACGGGGGTGCGGCCAAAAACATTCAGTACTTC
NA	TRBV6-2/TRBV6-3	TRBJ2-1	many	CASSAQLALNEQFF	TGTGCCAGCAGTGCCCAGCTAGCGCTTAATGAGCAGTTCTTC
NA	TRBV9	TRBJ1-5	many	CASRDSGDQPQHF	TGTGCCAGCCGAGACAGTGGGGATCAGCCCCAGCATTTT
NA	TRBV3-1	TRBJ2-2	many	CASSQVQGSNTGELFF	TGTGCCAGCAGCCAAGTACAGGGCTCGAACACCGGGGAGCTGTTTTTT
TRBD1	TRBV5-5	TRBJ2-5	many	CASSLGSQQGVRETQYF	TGTGCCAGCAGCTTGGGGTCTCAACAGGGGGTCAGAGAGACCCAGTACTTC
NA	TRBV10-3	TRBJ2-3	many	CAISDSANSDTQYF	TGTGCCATCAGTGATTCAGCGAACTCAGATACGCAGTATTTT
NA	TRBV20-1	TRBJ1-5	many	CSAQVSRGGNQPQHF	TGCAGTGCCCAAGTATCCAGGGGAGGCAATCAGCCCCAGCATTTT
NA	TRBV9	TRBJ1-3	many	CASSVVGEGTIYF	TGTGCCAGCAGCGTAGTAGGTGAAGGCACCATATATTTT
TRBD2	TRBV6-6	TRBJ2-1	NA	CASSYNRGLAGGMNEQFF	TGTGCCAGCAGTTACAATCGGGGACTAGCGGGAGGGATGAATGAGCAGTTCTTC
NA	TRBV20-1	TRBJ2-3	many	CSARPTDTQYF	TGCAGTGCTAGACCCACAGATACGCAGTATTTT